The 19 T cell receptor beta chains given below trace back to one sample, sequenced in a study of technical replicates of blood from a handful of donors. Produced via immunoSEQ multiplex PCR; TCRdb's table is partial and in-frame only. This table holds around 84,000 clones, around nine tenths found once. Sample: T cells isolated from PBMCs. The source of these receptors is a human donor in good health.

This clone was seen a few times. J is TRBJ1-2 and V is TRBV20-1; perhaps TRBD1 as D (5 bases). Per the germline V gene, CDR1 is DFQATT and CDR2 is SNEGSKA (reference sequence). This CDR3 contains 11 residues. The V gene lost 6 bases and the J gene lost 6 bases, with 11 bases spanning the gap. The CDR3 nucleotides are TGCAGTGCGTCGGGGGAAAATGGCTACACCTTC. Its protein is CSASGENGYTF.

The rearrangement links TRBV4-1 to TRBJ1-4; perhaps TRBD1 as D (5 bases). This CDR3 is 17 amino acids long. The germline V and J ends were trimmed by 0 bases and 6 bases, with 17 bases remaining between them. Germline V lookup: CDR1 MGHRA, CDR2 YSYEKL. CDR3 in amino acids: CASSQDLGRGSDEKLFF. In nucleotides, the CDR3 is TGCGCCAGCAGCCAAGATTTGGGAAGGGGAAGTGATGAAAAACTGTTTTTT.

The chain recombines TRBV18 with TRBJ1-1; D is undetermined. This CDR3 has 13 residues. CDR1 is KGHSH and CDR2 is LQKENI in the germline V gene. Trimming shortened V by 2 bases and J by 1 base, and 5 bases separated the two germline ends. The CDR3 nucleotides read TGTGCCAGCTCACCAGCGGGGAACACTGAAGCTTTCTTT. Its protein product is CASSPAGNTEAFF.

This chain's CDR3 is CASNGLAGNSYNEQFF. As DNA, the CDR3 is TGTGCCAGCAACGGGCTAGCGGGAAACTCCTACAATGAGCAGTTCTTC. The chain employs TRBV27 and TRBJ2-1, with 9 bases that match TRBD2. This CDR3 spans 16 amino acids. V was pared by 7 bases and J by 0 bases, with 7 bases of the junction left unmatched. Germline V gene lookup returns CDR1 MNHEY and CDR2 SMNVEV (reference sequence).

CDR3 sequence reads: CAWTLTGGRGRNTEAFF. In nucleotides, the CDR3 is TGTGCCTGGACCCTTACGGGGGGCAGGGGGCGGAACACTGAAGCTTTCTTT. The genes are TRBV30 and TRBJ1-1, with 8 bases matching TRBD1. The V and J ends lost 4 bases and 1 base, in that order; junction bases with no gene match: 14. Germline V gives CDR1 GTSNPN, CDR2 SVGIG (reference sequence). The CDR3 totals 17 residues.

This chain joins TRBV30 and TRBJ1-1, with TRBD1 as a possible D gene (5 bases). Trimming cost V 4 bases and J 4 bases, with 16 bases left between them. Germline V CDR1 and CDR2: GTSNPN, SVGIG (reference sequence). This CDR3 comprises 14 residues. The CDR3 nucleotides read TGTGCCTGGACCCTAGACAGCCCGATCACTGAAGCTTTCTTT. It encodes CAWTLDSPITEAFF. Filled out from reference TRBV30 and TRBJ1-1, the complete variable domain reads SQTIHQWPATLVQPVGSPLSLECTVEGTSNPNLYWYRQAAGRGLQLLFYSVGIGQISSEVPQNLSASRPQDRQFILSSKKLLLSDSGFYLCAWTLDSPITEAFFGQGTRLTVV.

This rearrangement joins TRBV27 to TRBJ2-1; D is unclear. There are 16 residues in the CDR3. V lost 6 bases and J 3 bases, leaving 18 bases between the germline ends. Germline V gives CDR1 MNHEY, CDR2 SMNVEV (reference sequence). The CDR3 spells CASRMLLGSSYNEQFF. The CDR3 bases are TGTGCCAGCAGGATGTTACTGGGCTCGAGCTACAATGAGCAGTTCTTC.

Here the CDR3 DNA reads TGTGCCAGCAGCGACCTAGGGGTCTCCAGCTCCTACGAGCAGTACTTC. This codes for CASSDLGVSSSYEQYF. V gene TRBV7-6 combines with J gene TRBJ2-7; possibly TRBD1 for D (5 bases). The length of the CDR3 is 16 residues. Germline CDR1 SGHVS, CDR2 FNYEAQ. V was shortened by 5 bases and J by 0 bases, with 17 bases between the two germline ends.

This chain connects TRBV18 to TRBJ2-7, with D perhaps matching TRBD1 (6 bases). Germline V gene lookup returns CDR1 KGHSH and CDR2 LQKENI. V lost 8 bases to trimming and J lost 3 bases, with 17 bases between them. This CDR3 is built from 14 residues. The CDR3 DNA reads TGTGCCAGCCGAGAACCCGGGACAAACTACGAGCAGTACTTC. Protein sequence: CASREPGTNYEQYF.

The chain uses TRBV4-1 and TRBJ2-7; 8 positions match TRBD1. The CDR3 runs 15 residues. Per germline, CDR1 MGHRA and CDR2 YSYEKL. Unmatched junction bases numbered 6, after V lost 0 bases and J lost 5 bases. Written as DNA, the CDR3 is TGCGCCAGCAGCCAAGATCGACAGGGGCGGAACGAGCAGTACTTC. It specifies CASSQDRQGRNEQYF.

This sequence joins TRBV5-1 and TRBJ2-3; unclear D gene. Trimming left V 2 bases short and J 2 bases short, with 9 bases between. The CDR3 totals 14 residues. Germline CDR1 is SGHRS and CDR2 is YFSETQ. In DNA, the CDR3 is TGCGCCAGCAGCTTCTCAGGTTACACAGATACGCAGTATTTT. This gives the protein CASSFSGYTDTQYF.

The count of this clone is one. The rearrangement uses TRBV5-1 and TRBJ2-1, with 12 positions matching TRBD2. J was trimmed by 8 bases and V by 5 bases; bases with no gene match: 2. CDR3 length equals 13 residues. Germline lookup yields CDR1 SGHRS and CDR2 YFSETQ. CDR3 sequence (DNA): TGCGCCAGCAGGACTAGCGGGAGCGATGAGCAGTTCTTC. Translated, it gives CASRTSGSDEQFF.

The chain uses TRBV5-6 and TRBJ2-3; TRBD2 aligns across 13 bases. Trimming removed 2 bases from V and 8 bases from J; junction bases left unmatched: 17. This CDR3 region has 19 residues. The germline gives CDR1 SGHDT, CDR2 YYEEEE. In DNA form, the CDR3 reads TGTGCCAGCAGCTTTGGGCCGCCACTAGCGGGGGGGCCCGGAGCTACGCAGTATTTT. Translation: CASSFGPPLAGGPGATQYF.

This chain uses TRBV4-1 with TRBJ2-7, with 10 bases identical to TRBD2. Germline V gene data show CDR1 as MGHRA and CDR2 as YSYEKL. The length of the CDR3 is 14 residues. With 5 bases clipped from V and 5 bases from J, the junction kept 6 bases outside the gene matches. CDR3 bases: TGCGCCAGCAGCGTCACTAGCGGGGACCACGAGCAGTACTTC. This gives the protein CASSVTSGDHEQYF.

The chain employs TRBV27 and TRBJ2-3, with D perhaps matching TRBD2 (6 bases). Germline V gene sequence: CDR1 MNHEY, CDR2 SMNVEV (reference sequence). The V end was cut by 2 bases, the J end by 5 bases, with 11 bases between. The CDR3 covers 14 residues. CDR3 in DNA: TGTGCCAGCAGTTTACCGGGAGTTCGAGATACGCAGTATTTT. Translated: CASSLPGVRDTQYF.

The chain employs TRBV5-8 and TRBJ1-6; no reliable D call. The length of the CDR3 is 20 residues. Germline V gene data show CDR1 as SGHTS and CDR2 as YDEGEE. Trimming took 1 base from V and 0 from J, leaving 20 bases between them. The CDR3 spells CASSLRTIIRYGSYNSPLHF. Here the CDR3 DNA reads TGTGCCAGCAGCTTGCGGACTATCATCCGTTATGGCTCCTATAATTCACCCCTCCACTTT. Combining the CDR3 with reference TRBV5-8 and TRBJ1-6 gives the whole variable domain EAGVTQSPTHLIKTRGQQATLRCSPISGHTSVYWYQQALGLGLQFLLWYDEGEERNRGNFPPRFSGRQFPNYSSELNVNALELEDSALYLCASSLRTIIRYGSYNSPLHFGNGTRLTVT.

This rearrangement joins TRBV5-4 to TRBJ1-1; 7 bases are shared with TRBD1. The ends lost 1 base at V and 3 bases at J; junction bases unmatched: 6. Germline V gene lookup returns CDR1 SGHNT and CDR2 YYREEE (reference sequence). This CDR3 spans 15 amino acids. This CDR3 is CASSLLRQGDTEAFF. CDR3 sequence (DNA): TGTGCCAGCAGCTTGCTTCGACAGGGAGACACTGAAGCTTTCTTT. The full variable domain, rest sourced from reference TRBV5-4 and TRBJ1-1, is ETGVTQSPTHLIKTRGQQVTLRCSSQSGHNTVSWYQQALGQGPQFIFQYYREEENGRGNFPPRFSGLQFPNYSSELNVNALELDDSALYLCASSLLRQGDTEAFFGQGTRLTVV.

This clone appeared a single time. V is TRBV10-3 and J is TRBJ2-3; 8 bases line up with TRBD1. The CDR3 is 17 amino acids. Germline V gives CDR1 ENHRY, CDR2 SYGVKD. V trimming: 6 bases; J trimming: 1 base; junction bases outside the gene matches: 12. Here the CDR3 DNA reads TGTGCCATCAGGCCGGGACAGGAGGGTTTGGGCACAGATACGCAGTATTTT. It codes for CAIRPGQEGLGTDTQYF.

This sequence joins TRBV27 and TRBJ1-2; D remains unclear. The CDR3 runs 13 residues. The germline V and J ends were trimmed by 6 bases and 8 bases, with 16 bases remaining between them. Germline CDR1 and CDR2: MNHEY and SMNVEV (reference sequence). This CDR3 is CASRFFVGGGYTF. CDR3 coding DNA: TGTGCCAGCAGATTTTTTGTGGGAGGGGGCTACACCTTC.